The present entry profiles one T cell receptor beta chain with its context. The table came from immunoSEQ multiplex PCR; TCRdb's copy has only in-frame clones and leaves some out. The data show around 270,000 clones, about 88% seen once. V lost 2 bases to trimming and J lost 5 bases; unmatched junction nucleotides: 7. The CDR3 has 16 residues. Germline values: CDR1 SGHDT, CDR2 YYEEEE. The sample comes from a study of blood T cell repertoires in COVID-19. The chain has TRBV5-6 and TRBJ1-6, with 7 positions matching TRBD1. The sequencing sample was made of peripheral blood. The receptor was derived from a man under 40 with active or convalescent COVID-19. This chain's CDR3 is CASSLYQGVHNSPLHF. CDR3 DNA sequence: TGTGCCAGCAGCTTATATCAGGGGGTACATAATTCACCCCTCCACTTT.